The clone carrying this T cell receptor (beta chain) was counted many times. The authors amplified TCR beta CDR3 regions from RNA transcripts. Second-round multiplex PCR followed a first-round RT-PCR using HTBI primers. TCRdb itself ran the multiplex PCR reads through MiXCR, one entry per CDR3 protein. The sample lists about 410,000 distinct CDR3 sequences, about 18% occurring once. This record belongs to a study of Graves' ophthalmopathy and Graves' hyperthyroidism. Deletions cut 5 bases from V and 0 bases from J, with 14 bases between. CDR1 and CDR2 (germline): MDHEN, SYDVKM. The CDR3 runs 17 residues.

Sequencing was done on a sample of peripheral blood. This sequence joins TRBV28 and TRBJ2-6, with D possibly being TRBD1 (6 bases). This TCR was sampled from a woman between 18 and 29 years old with Graves' ophthalmopathy. DNA for the CDR3: TGTGCCAGCAGTGTCAGCCAGGGGCTCTCTGGGGCCAACGTCCTGACTTTC. Residues: CASSVSQGLSGANVLTF.